One T cell receptor beta chain is described in this entry. Its antigen is not yet known. Base-call qualities are not available, and no considerably larger clone is one nucleotide away. TCRbeta CDR3 regions were amplified from genomic DNA using the immunoSEQ Assay, a bias-controlled multiplex PCR. In the original analysis: Within the assay, amplification of reference gene primers was used to estimate how many nucleated cells each sample contained. To quantify the absolute abundance of each unique TCRbeta CDR3 rearrangement, sequence reads were collapsed and filtered. Productive Simpson clonality was computed per sample as the square root of Simpson's diversity index over productive rearrangements. Held by TCRdb, this immuneACCESS table contains in-frame sequences only and omits some clones. Under half of the omission traces to an unresolved V gene where checked; the cause of the rest is unknown. V, J and clone size reflect that table, while D and trimming were determined from the DNA. This sample holds fewer than 100,000 clones; more than 75% were observed only once. In total, the top ten clones hold 6% to 9.5% of the sample.

The data derive from a study of blood T cell repertoires in COVID-19 (dated by TCRdb to about 2020). Context from the whole study: Samples covering the acute and convalescent phases of COVID-19 were provided by collaborators in the United States, Italy and Spain. The material from the prospective study consisted of cDNA or gDNA derived from T cells, B-cell-depleted T cells, or PBMCs. Subjects who had been exposed to COVID-19, were actively infected with it, or had recovered from it provided the deeply sampled blood TCRbeta repertoires that made up the dataset. A freely available public database, intended as a resource for researchers studying the immune response to SARS-CoV-2, is where the repertoires were released. Samples came from the ongoing ImmuneRACE study (first 160 participants) plus 1,254 subjects from 6 global collaborators. Sample metadata almost always included a de-identified subject ID, COVID-19 status, age in years and sex. HLA class I and class II types, where available, came from metadata supplied by the sample provider rather than from assay-based typing. General study outcomes and caveats: Clinical and demographic metadata were provided uncurated, with the amount varying by source and participant.

Collaborating institutions collected whole blood in K2EDTA tubes following their own protocols. Collaborator samples were shipped for TCRbeta analysis as frozen whole blood, isolated PBMCs, or DNA extracted from either sample type. From the cysteine through the phenylalanine, the CDR3 covers 14 amino acids. Only the CDR3 region is kept as DNA, spanning 42 bases read in frame from base 1. Taken from the germline V gene (reference sequence), the CDR1 and CDR2 loops are MNHEY and SMNVEV. The germline V end is reduced by 4 bases and the J end by 4 bases; junction bases left unmatched: 3. The rearrangement joined TRBV27 to TRBJ2-2, with 7 bases in between that match TRBD1. The receptor was derived from a human donor with acute or convalescent COVID-19. The donor label of this sample is uncertain. Material: peripheral blood. Here is the DNA: TGTGCCAGCAGTTCGGGACAGTTCACCGGGGAGCTGTTTTTT. This codes for CASSSGQFTGELFF.